Listed here are 23 T cell receptor beta chains from one sample, sequenced in a study of blood T cell repertoires in COVID-19. Sequencing used immunoSEQ multiplex PCR; TCRdb keeps in-frame clones, though not all of them. The sample records under 65,000 clones, 90% being singletons. Sequencing used peripheral blood. The receptors come from a man older than 75 with acute or convalescent COVID-19.

V usage is TRBV6-5 and J usage is TRBJ1-2; D call uncertain. The CDR3 is 16 residues long. Trimming pared 0 bases from V and 2 bases from J, leaving 13 bases between. Germline values: CDR1 MNHEY, CDR2 SVGAGI. CDR3 sequence reads: CASSYSGARQNYGYTF. CDR3 in DNA: TGTGCCAGCAGTTACTCAGGAGCTCGGCAAAACTATGGCTACACCTTC.

The chain employs TRBV19 and TRBJ2-1; D may be TRBD2 (7 bases). The V gene's germline CDR1 is LNHDA and CDR2 SQIVND (reference sequence). The CDR3 runs to 15 residues. Trimming left V 3 bases short and J 10 bases short, with 19 bases between. CDR3: CASSILLGGRDEQFF. The CDR3 region has the DNA TGTGCCAGTAGTATCTTGCTGGGGGGGCGCGACGAGCAGTTCTTC.

CDR3 sequence reads: CASSRVFIREQFF. The CDR3 nucleotides read TGTGCCAGCAGCCGCGTGTTCATTCGCGAGCAGTTCTTC. The chain uses TRBV14 and TRBJ2-1; D gene uncertain. There are 13 residues in the CDR3. Germline assignment: CDR1 SGHDN and CDR2 FVKESK. Trimming removed 4 bases from V and 10 bases from J, with 14 bases in between.

V and J are TRBV5-1 and TRBJ1-5; no definite D call. This CDR3 has 8 amino acids. CDR1 and CDR2 from the germline V gene are SGHRS and YFSETQ. The CDR3 reads CAPRPQHF. CDR3 nucleotide sequence: TGCGCTCCTAGGCCCCAGCATTTT.

This clone came up a few times. The J gene is TRBJ2-2, the V gene TRBV5-1, with 9 nucleotides matching TRBD1. There are 15 residues in the CDR3. J was trimmed by 4 bases and V by 7 bases; bases with no gene match: 8. Germline CDR1 reads SGHRS; CDR2 reads YFSETQ. CDR3 loop: CASGKGQGTTGELFF. Written as DNA, the CDR3 is TGCGCCAGCGGGAAGGGACAGGGCACCACCGGGGAGCTGTTTTTT.

The gene calls are TRBV27 and TRBJ1-5, with D possibly being TRBD1 (6 bases). Trimming pared 5 bases from V and 8 bases from J, leaving 22 bases between. The germline V gene has CDR1 MNHEY and CDR2 SMNVEV (reference sequence). The CDR3 extends over 16 amino acids. The DNA of the CDR3 is TGTGCCAGCAGTCCGCGTCGGACAGCCCGGTCTGAGCCCCAGCATTTT. It codes for CASSPRRTARSEPQHF.

The chain uses TRBV30 and TRBJ2-5, with 8 bases that match TRBD2. Per germline, CDR1 GTSNPN and CDR2 SVGIG (reference sequence). The CDR3 is made up of 13 amino acids. The V segment lost 4 bases and the J segment 1 base; nucleotides outside the gene matches: 2. CDR3: CAWTTSVQETQYF. In DNA, the CDR3 is TGTGCCTGGACGACTAGCGTCCAAGAGACCCAGTACTTC. Drawing the rest from reference TRBV30 and TRBJ2-5, the complete variable domain is SQTIHQWPATLVQPVGSPLSLECTVEGTSNPNLYWYRQAAGRGLQLLFYSVGIGQISSEVPQNLSASRPQDRQFILSSKKLLLSDSGFYLCAWTTSVQETQYFGPGTRLLVL.

The genes are TRBV11-2 and TRBJ1-2; 10 bases fit TRBD1. The length of the CDR3 is 14 residues. The V gene end was trimmed by 1 base and the J gene end by 8 bases; junction bases not matched to a gene: 4. CDR1 is SGHAT, CDR2 FQNNGV, per germline. CDR3: CASSLGQGAGGYTF. The CDR3 nucleotides are TGTGCCAGCAGCTTAGGACAGGGGGCGGGCGGCTACACCTTC.

As concerns this clone: The sample contains more than one DNA sequence encoding this CDR3. This rearrangement joins TRBV6-5 to TRBJ2-2, with a weak D call TRBD1 (6 bases). Germline-derived CDR1 and CDR2 are MNHEY and SVGAGI. This CDR3 spans 15 amino acids. V was shortened by 3 bases and J by 6 bases, with 14 bases between the two germline ends. DNA for the CDR3: TGTGCCAGCAGTTATAGGGCAGGGGTGTCCGGGGAGCTGTTTTTT. This encodes CASSYRAGVSGELFF.

The chain carries TRBV5-1 and TRBJ1-6, with 7 bases matching TRBD1. CDR3 size: 14 residues. After removal of 4 bases from V and 6 bases from J, the junction contained 4 bases not matched to a gene. Germline assignment: CDR1 SGHRS and CDR2 YFSETQ. CDR3 sequence (DNA): TGCGCCAGCAGCCCACAGGGGCTTAATTCACCCCTCCACTTT. This gives the protein CASSPQGLNSPLHF.

The chain is built from TRBV10-3 and TRBJ2-1, with TRBD2 matching over 7 bases. CDR3 length: 16 residues. From germline, CDR1 is ENHRY and CDR2 SYGVKD. V lost 0 bases to trimming and J lost 7 bases; unmatched junction nucleotides: 9. The CDR3 loop reads CAISESTGGSANEQFF. CDR3 coding DNA: TGTGCCATCAGTGAGTCGACGGGGGGAAGTGCGAATGAGCAGTTCTTC.

This chain joins TRBV6-4 and TRBJ1-5; 10 bases map to TRBD1. Trimming removed 4 bases from V and 0 bases from J; junction bases left unmatched: 9. The CDR3 loop spans 18 amino acids. The germline gives CDR1 MRHNA, CDR2 SNTAGT. In nucleotides, the CDR3 is TGTGCCAGCAGTGGCGTCGGGACAGGGGCTCATAGCAATCAGCCCCAGCATTTT. This sequence encodes CASSGVGTGAHSNQPQHF.

The J gene is TRBJ2-1, the V gene TRBV3-1 (or the pseudogene TRBV3-2), with TRBD1 matching over 10 bases. There are 14 residues in the CDR3. The germline CDR1 and CDR2 sequences are LGHDT and YNNKEL (reference sequence). The ends lost 2 bases at V and 8 bases at J; junction bases unmatched: 3. The CDR3 loop is CASSQRQGADEQFF. CDR3 bases: TGTGCCAGCAGCCAACGACAGGGGGCGGATGAGCAGTTCTTC.

Remarks on this clone: The germline gene is not matched at one end of the junction; a read error may be the cause. The chain combines TRBV5-1 with TRBJ1-2; 9 bases line up with TRBD1. Germline V gives CDR1 SGHRS, CDR2 YFSETQ. CDR3 length equals 13 residues. For the CDR3, the DNA is TGCGCCAGCAGTCCAACCGGGGACAGGGTGAACCACTTC. This sequence encodes CASSPTGDRVNHF.

This rearrangement joins TRBV2 to TRBJ1-2; TRBD1 aligns across 7 bases. Germline V gene data show CDR1 as SNHLY and CDR2 as FYNNEI. The ends lost 4 bases at V and 4 bases at J; junction bases unmatched: 12. This CDR3 region has 16 residues. This CDR3 reads CASSGGGTVNVYGYTF. The CDR3 DNA reads as TGTGCCAGCAGTGGCGGTGGGACAGTTAACGTCTATGGCTACACCTTC.

The rearrangement uses TRBV5-1 and TRBJ2-2, with D unclear. Germline V gives CDR1 SGHRS, CDR2 YFSETQ. The V and J ends lost 4 bases and 1 base respectively, with 5 bases between them. The CDR3 loop spans 13 amino acids. The CDR3 DNA is TGCGCCAGCAGCCAACTGAACACCGGGGAGCTGTTTTTT. The encoded protein is CASSQLNTGELFF.

CDR3 DNA sequence: TGTGCCAGCAGCATCCGGGACATTGAGACCCCTCTCTATGGCTACACCTTC. This translates into CASSIRDIETPLYGYTF. J is TRBJ1-2 and V is TRBV7-2, with TRBD1 as a possible D gene (6 bases). Germline-derived CDR1 and CDR2 are SGHTA and FQGNSA. Trimming stripped 5 bases from V and 4 bases from J, with 23 bases between. The CDR3 is 17 residues long.

The V and J genes are TRBV9 and TRBJ1-2, with TRBD1 matching over 9 bases. Germline CDR1 and CDR2: SGDLS and YYNGEE. Unmatched junction bases numbered 6, after V lost 2 bases and J lost 4 bases. The CDR3 totals 15 residues. CDR3 bases: TGTGCCAGCAGCGTTACAACAGGGGGCACCTATGGCTACACCTTC. It specifies CASSVTTGGTYGYTF. Full variable domain (missing parts from reference TRBV9 and TRBJ1-2): DSGVTQTPKHLITATGQRVTLRCSPRSGDLSVYWYQQSLDQGLQFLIQYYNGEERAKGNILERFSAQQFPDLHSELNLSSLELGDSALYFCASSVTTGGTYGYTFGSGTRLTVV.

The chain couples TRBV3-1 (or the pseudogene TRBV3-2) to TRBJ2-4; TRBD1 aligns across 7 bases. Germline trimming cut 4 bases from V and 6 bases from J; bases unmatched to any gene: 9. Germline CDR1 is LGHDT and CDR2 is YNNKEL (reference sequence). The CDR3 runs 15 residues. As DNA, the CDR3 is TGTGCCAGCAGCCTCCTGACAGGGAGAGGAAACATTCAGTACTTC. This sequence encodes CASSLLTGRGNIQYF.

The rearrangement uses TRBV6-5 and TRBJ1-3, with unresolved D. Germline V gives CDR1 MNHEY, CDR2 SVGAGI. The CDR3 contains 16 residues. V lost 0 bases, J lost 0 bases, and 9 bases lay in between. The CDR3 here is CASSYSWAYSGNTIYF. CDR3 in DNA: TGTGCCAGCAGTTACTCTTGGGCCTACTCTGGAAACACCATATATTTT.

This chain joins TRBV6-5 and TRBJ1-1, with D unresolved. Trimming pared 4 bases from V and 3 bases from J, leaving 6 bases between. Germline CDR1 MNHEY, CDR2 SVGAGI. This CDR3 has 12 residues. The CDR3: CASSSGDTEAFF. For the CDR3, the DNA is TGTGCCAGCAGTTCCGGTGACACTGAAGCTTTCTTT.

The chain links TRBV18 to TRBJ1-2; 8 bases are a match to TRBD1. CDR3 length equals 12 residues. The V gene end was trimmed by 3 bases and the J gene end by 7 bases; junction bases not matched to a gene: 1. Germline CDR1 reads KGHSH; CDR2 reads LQKENI. CDR3 nucleotides: TGTGCCAGCTCACCGGACAGGGTTGGCTACACCTTC. Protein product: CASSPDRVGYTF.

This chain connects TRBV6-1 to TRBJ1-6; a possible D gene is TRBD1 (5 bases). Looked up from germline, CDR1 is MNHNS and CDR2 is SASEGT. V gave up 0 bases and J gave up 7 bases, with 16 bases separating them. CDR3 length: 17 residues. The CDR3 coding sequence is TGTGCCAGCAGTGAAGCGCTTCGGGGGGTCGTCAATTCACCCCTCCACTTT. It is translated as CASSEALRGVVNSPLHF.